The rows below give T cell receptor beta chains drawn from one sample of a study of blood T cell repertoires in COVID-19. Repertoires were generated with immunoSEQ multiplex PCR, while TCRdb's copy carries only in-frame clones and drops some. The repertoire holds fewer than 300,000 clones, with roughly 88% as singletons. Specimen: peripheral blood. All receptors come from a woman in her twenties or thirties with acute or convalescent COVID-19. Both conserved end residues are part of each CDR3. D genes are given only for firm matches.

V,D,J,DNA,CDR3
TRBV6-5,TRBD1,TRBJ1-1,TGTGCCAGCAGAACTGGACAGGTGAACACTGAAGCTTTCTTT,CASRTGQVNTEAFF
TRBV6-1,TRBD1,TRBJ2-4,TGTGCCAGCAGTGAAGCGTCGGACAGGGAAGGGGAGGACATTCAGTACTTC,CASSEASDREGEDIQYF
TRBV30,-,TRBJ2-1,TGTGCCTGGAGTGCAACGTTGAGCTCCTACAATGAGCAGTTCTTC,CAWSATLSSYNEQFF
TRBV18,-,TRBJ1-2,TGTGCCAGCTCACCACCCGGGACACCAGCTAACTATGGCTACACCTTC,CASSPPGTPANYGYTF
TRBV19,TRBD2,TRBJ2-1,TGTGCCAGTAGTATCGGGACTAGCGGGGTACATGAGCAGTTCTTC,CASSIGTSGVHEQFF
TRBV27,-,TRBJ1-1,TGTGCCAGCAGTTACACCGTACACACTGAAGCTTTCTTT,CASSYTVHTEAFF
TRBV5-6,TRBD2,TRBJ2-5,TGTGCCAGCAGCAGTTTAGCGGGAGCAGAGACCCAGTACTTC,CASSSLAGAETQYF
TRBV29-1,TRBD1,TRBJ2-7,TGCAGCGGACGGGGGACAGGGGTCCACGAGCAGTACTTC,CSGRGTGVHEQYF
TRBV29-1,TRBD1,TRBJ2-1,TGCAGCGCCTGGACAGGGATAAACAATGAGCAGTTCTTC,CSAWTGINNEQFF
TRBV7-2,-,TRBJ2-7,TGTGCCAGCAGCTTAACTACGAGCTCCTACGAGCAGTACTTC,CASSLTTSSYEQYF